This is a list of T cell receptor beta chains from one sample in a study of cytomegalovirus exposure and HLA in healthy donors. Clones were read by immunoSEQ multiplex PCR, and TCRdb kept only the in-frame ones, dropping some. The repertoire holds 210,000 or so clones, with roughly 84% as singletons. Input material: PBMCs. All receptors derive from a boy younger than 10 in good health and CMV-seronegative. The CDR3 runs from the conserved cysteine through the conserved F or W. A D gene is named only where the DNA matches it firmly. Clone sizes are given selectively: once, few, many, or a class where the clone is expanded.

d_gene,v_gene,abundance,j_gene,CDR3nt,CDR3aa
TRBD2,TRBV7-9,.,TRBJ2-1,TGTGCCAGCAGCACAGAAAGCGGGAGGGCCGGTTACAATGAGCAGTTCTTC,CASSTESGRAGYNEQFF
.,TRBV27,.,TRBJ2-3,TGTGCCAGCAGTAGGTCAATTCGGGACACAGATACGCAGTATTTT,CASSRSIRDTDTQYF
.,TRBV7-8,.,TRBJ2-1,TGTGCCAGCAGCTTAGCTACCCCCCAAGCAGGAAAGTTCTTC,CASSLATPQAGKFF
TRBD2,TRBV6-4,.,TRBJ2-2,TGTGCCAGCAGGGGAGGACTAGCGGGAGTCGGAAGACGGACCGGGGAGCTGTTTTTT,CASRGGLAGVGRRTGELFF
.,TRBV7-8,.,TRBJ2-1,TGTGCCAGCGCCGGGAACAATGAGCAGTTCTTC,CASAGNNEQFF
TRBD1,TRBV4-1,few,TRBJ2-7,TGCGCCAGCAGCCCGGACAGGGCAGGCGACGAGCAGTACTTC,CASSPDRAGDEQYF
.,TRBV27,.,TRBJ2-6,TGTGCCACGAGGAGGGGAGCCAACGTCCTGACTTTC,CATRRGANVLTF
.,TRBV19,.,TRBJ1-5,TGTGCCAGTAGTATCGAGCTCAATCAGCCCCAGCATTTT,CASSIELNQPQHF
.,TRBV27,.,TRBJ1-1,TGTGCCAGCAGTTTATCGAGCGGGATCGGCGCTGAAGCTTTCTTT,CASSLSSGIGAEAFF
TRBD2,TRBV11-1,.,TRBJ2-1,TGTGCCAGCAGCCCAGTTACTAGCGGGAGAAAGAATGAGCAGTTCTTC,CASSPVTSGRKNEQFF
.,TRBV14,.,TRBJ1-5,TGTGCCAGCAGCCAAGGGCCGGGTTTTCAGCCCCAGCATTTT,CASSQGPGFQPQHF
TRBD1,TRBV12-5,.,TRBJ2-7,TGTGCTAGTGGTTTTATCCGGGACAGGTCCTACGAGCAGTACTTC,CASGFIRDRSYEQYF
TRBD1,TRBV2,.,TRBJ1-2,TGTGCCAGCAGTGACGGGGACAGGGTGGGCGGCTACACCTTC,CASSDGDRVGGYTF
TRBD2,TRBV7-7,.,TRBJ2-2,TGTGCTAGCAGCCCAGGACTAGCGCGGAACACCGGGGAGCTGTTTTTT,CASSPGLARNTGELFF